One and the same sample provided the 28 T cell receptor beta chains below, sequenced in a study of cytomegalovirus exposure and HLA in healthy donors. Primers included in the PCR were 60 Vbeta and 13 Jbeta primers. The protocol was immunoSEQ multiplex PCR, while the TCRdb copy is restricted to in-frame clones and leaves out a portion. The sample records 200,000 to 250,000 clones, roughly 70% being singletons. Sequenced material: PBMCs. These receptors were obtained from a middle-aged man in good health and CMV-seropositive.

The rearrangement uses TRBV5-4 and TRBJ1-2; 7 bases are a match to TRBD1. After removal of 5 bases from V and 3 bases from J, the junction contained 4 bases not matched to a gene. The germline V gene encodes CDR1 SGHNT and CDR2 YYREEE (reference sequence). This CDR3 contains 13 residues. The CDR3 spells CASRLQGDYGYTF. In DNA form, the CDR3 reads TGTGCCAGCAGACTTCAGGGGGACTATGGCTACACCTTC.

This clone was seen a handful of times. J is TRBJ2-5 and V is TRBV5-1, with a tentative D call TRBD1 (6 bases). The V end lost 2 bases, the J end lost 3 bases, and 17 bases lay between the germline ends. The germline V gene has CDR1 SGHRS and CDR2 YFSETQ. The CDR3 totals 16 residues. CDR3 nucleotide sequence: TGCGCCAGCAGCTTTAATCTGGGGGCAAATAAAGAGACCCAGTACTTC. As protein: CASSFNLGANKETQYF.

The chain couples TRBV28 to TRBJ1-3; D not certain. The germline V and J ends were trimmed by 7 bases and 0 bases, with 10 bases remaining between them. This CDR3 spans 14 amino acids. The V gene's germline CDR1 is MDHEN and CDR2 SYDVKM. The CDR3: CASIPTSSGNTIYF. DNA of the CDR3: TGTGCCAGCATACCTACGAGCTCTGGAAACACCATATATTTT.

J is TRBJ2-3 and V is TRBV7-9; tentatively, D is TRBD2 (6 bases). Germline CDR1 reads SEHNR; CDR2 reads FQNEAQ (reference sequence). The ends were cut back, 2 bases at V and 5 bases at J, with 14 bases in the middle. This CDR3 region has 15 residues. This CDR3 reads CASSLSEGRGDTQYF. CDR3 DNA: TGTGCCAGCAGCTTATCGGAGGGGCGAGGAGATACGCAGTATTTT.

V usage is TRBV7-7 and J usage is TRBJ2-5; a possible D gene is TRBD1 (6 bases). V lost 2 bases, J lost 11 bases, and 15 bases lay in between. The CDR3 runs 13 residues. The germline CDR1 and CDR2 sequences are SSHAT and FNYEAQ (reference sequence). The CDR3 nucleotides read TGTGCCAGCAGCTTACAACAGGGTTGGGAGCAGTACTTC. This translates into CASSLQQGWEQYF.

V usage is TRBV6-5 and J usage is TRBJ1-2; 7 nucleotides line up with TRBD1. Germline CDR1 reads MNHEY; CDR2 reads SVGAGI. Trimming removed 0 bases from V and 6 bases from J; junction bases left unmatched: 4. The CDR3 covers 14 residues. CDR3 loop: CASSYSEGADGYTF. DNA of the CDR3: TGTGCCAGCAGTTACTCGGAGGGGGCCGATGGCTACACCTTC.

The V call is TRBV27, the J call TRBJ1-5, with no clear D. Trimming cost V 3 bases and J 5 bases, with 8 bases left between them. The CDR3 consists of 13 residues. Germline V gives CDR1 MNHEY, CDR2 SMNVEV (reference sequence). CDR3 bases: TGTGCCAGCAGTTTGGCGGGAGATCAGCCCCAGCATTTT. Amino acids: CASSLAGDQPQHF.

The CDR3 sequence is CAEGLLGPTWETQYF. As DNA, the CDR3 is TGCGCCGAGGGATTATTAGGGCCGACGTGGGAGACCCAGTACTTC. The chain links TRBV10-2 to TRBJ2-5, with D maybe TRBD2 (5 bases). From germline, CDR1 is WSHSY and CDR2 SAAADI. V lost 11 bases and J lost 5, with 24 bases in between. The CDR3 consists of 15 residues.

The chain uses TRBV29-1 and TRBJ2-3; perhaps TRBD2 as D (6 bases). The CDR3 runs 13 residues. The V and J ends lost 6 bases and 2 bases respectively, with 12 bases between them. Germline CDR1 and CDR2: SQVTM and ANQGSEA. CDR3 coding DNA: TGCAGCGTCCCCACGGGAGTCACAGATACGCAGTATTTT. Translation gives CSVPTGVTDTQYF.

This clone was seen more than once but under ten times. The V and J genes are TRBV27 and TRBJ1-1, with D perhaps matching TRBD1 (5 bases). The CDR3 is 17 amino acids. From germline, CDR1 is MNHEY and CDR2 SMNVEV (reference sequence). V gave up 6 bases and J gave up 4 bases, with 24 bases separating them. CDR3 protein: CASRLLTFQGKGTEAFF. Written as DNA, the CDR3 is TGTGCCAGCAGGCTCCTTACCTTCCAGGGTAAGGGCACTGAAGCTTTCTTT.

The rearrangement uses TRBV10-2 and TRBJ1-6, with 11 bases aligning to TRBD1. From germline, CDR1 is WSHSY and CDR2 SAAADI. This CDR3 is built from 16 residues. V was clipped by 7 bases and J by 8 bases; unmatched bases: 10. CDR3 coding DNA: TGCGCCAGCAAAGTGGGACAGGGGGTTGTTGATTCACCCCTCCACTTT. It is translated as CASKVGQGVVDSPLHF.

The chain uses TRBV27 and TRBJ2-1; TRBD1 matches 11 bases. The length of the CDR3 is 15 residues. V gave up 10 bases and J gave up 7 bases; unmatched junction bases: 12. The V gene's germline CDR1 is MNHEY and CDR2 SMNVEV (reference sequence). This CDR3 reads CATTKGQGGRNEQFF. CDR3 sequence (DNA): TGTGCCACTACAAAGGGACAGGGGGGCAGGAATGAGCAGTTCTTC.

CDR3: CASSQGLAGGQREQFF. The CDR3 nucleotides read TGCGCCAGCAGCCAGGGACTAGCGGGGGGGCAACGTGAGCAGTTCTTC. V usage is TRBV4-1 and J usage is TRBJ2-1, with 16 nucleotides matching TRBD2. This CDR3 has 16 amino acids. CDR1 and CDR2 (germline): MGHRA, YSYEKL. J was trimmed by 9 bases and V by 3 bases; bases with no gene match: 5.

CDR3 amino acids: CASSINSGTGYNEQFF. CDR3 in DNA: TGTGCCAGCAGCATAAACTCCGGGACAGGGTACAATGAGCAGTTCTTC. V is TRBV7-3 and J is TRBJ2-1; 9 bases fit TRBD1. With V trimmed by 5 bases and J by 4 bases, 9 bases remained unmatched. The CDR3 runs to 16 residues. The germline V gene encodes CDR1 SGHTA and CDR2 FQGTGA. The full variable domain, its missing parts supplied by reference TRBV7-3 and TRBJ2-1, is GAGVSQTPSNKVTEKGKYVELRCDPISGHTALYWYRQSLGQGPEFLIYFQGTGAADDSGLPNDRFFAVRPEGSVSTLKIQRTERGDSAVYLCASSINSGTGYNEQFFGPGTRLTVL.

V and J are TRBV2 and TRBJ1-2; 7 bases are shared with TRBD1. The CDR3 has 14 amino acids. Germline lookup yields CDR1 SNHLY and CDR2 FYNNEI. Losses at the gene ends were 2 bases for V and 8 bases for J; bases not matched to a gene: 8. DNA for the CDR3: TGTGCCAGCAGTGAAATCCAGGGGGTACTCGGCTACACCTTC. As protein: CASSEIQGVLGYTF.

The CDR3 DNA reads as TGCGCCAGCAGCTTTGAGGGAGATACAGGGTTCTACGAGCAGTACTTC. Protein: CASSFEGDTGFYEQYF. This chain uses TRBV4-1 with TRBJ2-7; D may be TRBD1 (6 bases). The germline V gene has CDR1 MGHRA and CDR2 YSYEKL. The CDR3 runs to 16 residues. The V gene lost 5 bases and the J gene lost 3 bases, with 20 bases spanning the gap.

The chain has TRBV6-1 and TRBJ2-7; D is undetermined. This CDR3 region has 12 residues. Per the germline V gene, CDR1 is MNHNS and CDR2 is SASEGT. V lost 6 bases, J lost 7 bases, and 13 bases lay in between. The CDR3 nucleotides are TGTGCCAGCAGAGTACAGTCCAGGGAGCAGTACTTC. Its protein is CASRVQSREQYF.

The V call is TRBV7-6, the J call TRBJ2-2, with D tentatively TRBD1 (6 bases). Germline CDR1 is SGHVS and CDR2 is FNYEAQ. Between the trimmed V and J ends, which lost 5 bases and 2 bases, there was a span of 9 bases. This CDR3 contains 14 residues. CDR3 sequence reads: CASSTGQNTGELFF. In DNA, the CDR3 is TGTGCCAGCAGCACGGGACAAAACACCGGGGAGCTGTTTTTT.

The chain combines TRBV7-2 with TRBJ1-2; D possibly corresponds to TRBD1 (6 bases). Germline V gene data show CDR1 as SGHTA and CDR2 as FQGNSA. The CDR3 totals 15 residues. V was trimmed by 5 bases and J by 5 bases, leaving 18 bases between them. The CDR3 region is CASSTPGGLIYGYTF. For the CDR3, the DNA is TGTGCCAGCAGCACCCCGGGGGGCCTAATTTATGGCTACACCTTC.

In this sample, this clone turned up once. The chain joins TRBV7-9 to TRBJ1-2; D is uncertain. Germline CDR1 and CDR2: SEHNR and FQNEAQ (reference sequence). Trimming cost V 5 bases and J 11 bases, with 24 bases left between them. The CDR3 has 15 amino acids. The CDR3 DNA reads TGTGCCAGCAGCGATTCCCGAGACTTCTCCTTTTCATACACCTTC. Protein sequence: CASSDSRDFSFSYTF.

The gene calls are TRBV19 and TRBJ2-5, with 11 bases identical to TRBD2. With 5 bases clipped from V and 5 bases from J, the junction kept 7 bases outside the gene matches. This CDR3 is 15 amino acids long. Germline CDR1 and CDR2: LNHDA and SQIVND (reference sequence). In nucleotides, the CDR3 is TGTGCCAGTAGTGATAGCGGGGGGGCCGTCGAGACCCAGTACTTC. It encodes CASSDSGGAVETQYF.

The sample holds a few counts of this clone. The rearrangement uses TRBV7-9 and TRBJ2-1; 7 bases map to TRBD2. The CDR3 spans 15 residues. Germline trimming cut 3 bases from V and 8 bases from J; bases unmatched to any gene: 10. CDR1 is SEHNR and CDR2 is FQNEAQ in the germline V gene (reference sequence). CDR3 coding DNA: TGTGCCAGCAGCTTTGTCGGGGGGTTCGTGGATGAGCAGTTCTTC. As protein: CASSFVGGFVDEQFF. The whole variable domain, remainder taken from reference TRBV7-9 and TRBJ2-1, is DTGVSQNPRHKITKRGQNVTFRCDPISEHNRLYWYRQTLGQGPEFLTYFQNEAQLEKSRLLSDRFSAERPKGSFSTLEIQRTEQGDSAMYLCASSFVGGFVDEQFFGPGTRLTVL.

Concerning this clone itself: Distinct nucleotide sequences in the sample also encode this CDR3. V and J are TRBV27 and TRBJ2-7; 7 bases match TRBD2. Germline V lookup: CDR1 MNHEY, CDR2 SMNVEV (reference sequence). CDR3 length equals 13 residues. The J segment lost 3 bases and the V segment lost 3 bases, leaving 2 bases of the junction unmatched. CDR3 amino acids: CASSFGGSYEQYF. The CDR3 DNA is TGTGCCAGCAGTTTTGGCGGGAGCTACGAGCAGTACTTC.

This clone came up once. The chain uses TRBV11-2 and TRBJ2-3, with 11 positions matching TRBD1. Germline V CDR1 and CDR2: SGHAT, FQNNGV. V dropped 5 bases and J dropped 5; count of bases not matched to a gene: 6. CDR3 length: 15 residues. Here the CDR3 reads CASSPGTGGVDTQYF. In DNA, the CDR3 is TGTGCCAGCAGCCCCGGGACAGGGGGGGTAGATACGCAGTATTTT.

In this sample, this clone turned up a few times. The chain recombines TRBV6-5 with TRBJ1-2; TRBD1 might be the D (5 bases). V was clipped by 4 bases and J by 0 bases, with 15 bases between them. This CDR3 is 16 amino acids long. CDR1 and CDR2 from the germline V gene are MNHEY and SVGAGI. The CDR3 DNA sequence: TGTGCCAGCAGTTCTCCCGCCTCAGGGTCTAACTATGGCTACACCTTC. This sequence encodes CASSSPASGSNYGYTF.

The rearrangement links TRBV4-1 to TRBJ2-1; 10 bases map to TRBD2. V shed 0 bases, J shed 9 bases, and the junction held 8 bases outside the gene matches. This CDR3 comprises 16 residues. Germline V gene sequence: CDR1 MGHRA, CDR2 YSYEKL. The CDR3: CASSQDMSGGGPEQFF. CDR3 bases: TGCGCCAGCAGCCAAGATATGAGCGGGGGGGGTCCTGAGCAGTTCTTC.

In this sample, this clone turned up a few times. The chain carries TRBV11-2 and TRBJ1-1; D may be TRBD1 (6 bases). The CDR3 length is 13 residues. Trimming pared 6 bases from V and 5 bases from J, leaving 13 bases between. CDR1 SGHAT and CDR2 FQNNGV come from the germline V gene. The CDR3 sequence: CASRDSRGTEAFF. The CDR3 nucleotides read TGTGCCAGCAGGGATTCCAGGGGAACTGAAGCTTTCTTT.

This CDR3 reads CASSPGPIGDTEAFF. The CDR3 DNA is TGTGCCAGCTCACCGGGCCCGATCGGGGACACTGAAGCTTTCTTT. V is TRBV18 and J is TRBJ1-1; D is uncertain. Between the trimmed V and J ends, which lost 3 bases and 3 bases, there was a span of 14 bases. Germline loops: CDR1 KGHSH, CDR2 LQKENI. The CDR3 loop spans 15 amino acids. Complete variable domain (other parts from reference TRBV18 and TRBJ1-1): NAGVMQNPRHLVRRRGQEARLRCSPMKGHSHVYWYRQLPEEGLKFMVYLQKENIIDESGMPKERFSAEFPKEGPSILRIQQVVRGDSAAYFCASSPGPIGDTEAFFGQGTRLTVV.